This paragraph covers one TCR beta chain sequence. The junction does not match germline at one end; this may be a read error. The data derive from a study of tumor-infiltrating lymphocytes in primary liver carcinoma. The CDR3 contains 13 residues. Germline CDR1 reads SGHKS; CDR2 reads YYEKEE (reference sequence). DNA and RNA were both co-extracted from about 19-30 mg of bulk tissue that had not been sorted. A constant-region primer served to make TCR beta cDNA from around 540 ng total RNA. A slightly modified ARM-PCR protocol with three nested multiplex PCR rounds produced these TCR beta libraries. TRBV1-TRBV30 forward primers paired with a C-beta reverse primer drove the first two PCR rounds, about 10 cycles each. TCRdb fed the multiplex PCR reads into MiXCR, producing one record per CDR3 protein. This table has around 81,000 distinct CDR3 sequences, 71% appearing once.

The sequenced material came from liver tumor tissue from sampling region 4. Noted subset: tumor region T4, right-lateral pole. The gene calls are TRBV5-5 and TRBJ1-4, with unresolved D. This TCR came from an older woman with primary liver carcinoma and hepatitis B virus infection. CDR3 nucleotide sequence: TGTGCCAGCAGCGTGATGTCATCTGAAGAACTGTTTTTT. Translated, it gives CASSVMSSEELFF.